The entry below describes one T cell receptor beta chain. This sample is part of a study of T cell changes during pregnancy in multiple sclerosis. Germline assignment: CDR1 SGHAT and CDR2 FQNNGV. J gave up 15 bases and V 4 bases, and 5 bases lay outside the gene matches. This CDR3 has 12 residues. The protocol was immunoSEQ multiplex PCR, while the TCRdb copy is restricted to in-frame clones and leaves out a portion. This sample has about 16,000 clones, with roughly 85% found just once. The chain combines TRBV11-2 with TRBJ2-4, with TRBD2 identical over 11 bases. The clonotype was recovered from a female donor with multiple sclerosis, enrolled in a pregnancy study. The source was CD8+ T cells from peripheral blood mononuclear cells, collected in the first trimester of pregnancy. The CDR3: CASSSGLADRYF. CDR3 in DNA: TGTGCCAGCAGCTCGGGACTAGCGGATCGGTACTTC.